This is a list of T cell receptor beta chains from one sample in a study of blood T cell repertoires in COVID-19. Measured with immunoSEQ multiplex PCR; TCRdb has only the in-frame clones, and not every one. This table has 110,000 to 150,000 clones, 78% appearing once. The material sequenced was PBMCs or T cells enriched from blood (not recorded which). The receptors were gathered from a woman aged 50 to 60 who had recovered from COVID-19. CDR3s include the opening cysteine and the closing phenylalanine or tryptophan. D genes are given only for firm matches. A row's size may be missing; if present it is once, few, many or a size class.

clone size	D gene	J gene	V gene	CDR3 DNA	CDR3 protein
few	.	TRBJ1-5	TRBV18	TGTGCCAGCTCACCATACGGGGATAGCAATCAGCCCCAGCATTTT	CASSPYGDSNQPQHF
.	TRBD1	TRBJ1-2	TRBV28	TGTGCCAGCAGTACCCAGGACAGGACGAGCACCTTC	CASSTQDRTSTF
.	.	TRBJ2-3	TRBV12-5	TGTGCTAGTGGTTTGGGGGACAAGTCAGATACGCAGTATTTT	CASGLGDKSDTQYF
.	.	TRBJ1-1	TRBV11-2	TGTGCCAGCAGCTTGGGGGTGGGGGCTAAGGATGAAGCTTTCTTT	CASSLGVGAKDEAFF
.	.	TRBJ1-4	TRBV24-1	TGTGCCACCACCCCAGAGGGGGTTGGGGAAAAACTGTTTTTT	CATTPEGVGEKLFF
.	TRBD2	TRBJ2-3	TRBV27	TGTGCCAGCAGACGTCTAGCGGGGGGCACCACAGATACGCAGTATTTT	CASRRLAGGTTDTQYF
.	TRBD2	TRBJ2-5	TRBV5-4	TGTGCCAGCAGCTTGAGGCGGGGGGGCCCCCAAGAGACCCAGTACTTC	CASSLRRGGPQETQYF
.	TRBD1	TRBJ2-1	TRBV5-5	TGTGCCAGCAGCTTTCAGACAGGGTTCGTCTACAATGAGCAGTTCTTC	CASSFQTGFVYNEQFF
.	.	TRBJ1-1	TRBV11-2	TGTGCCAGCAGCTTAAGGGGGTTCACTGAAGCTTTCTTT	CASSLRGFTEAFF
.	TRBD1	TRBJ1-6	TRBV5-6	TGTGCCAGCAGCTGGGGGACAGGCACAATGGGGTCACCCCTCCACTTT	CASSWGTGTMGSPLHF
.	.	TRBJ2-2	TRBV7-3	TGTGCCAGCAGCTTAATTCAGGGCCAAACCGGGGAGCTGTTTTTT	CASSLIQGQTGELFF
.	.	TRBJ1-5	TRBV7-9	TGTGCCAGCAGCGGCGTGACAGGACAGCCCCAGCATTTT	CASSGVTGQPQHF
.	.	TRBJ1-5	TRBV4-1	TGCGCCAGCAGCCAAGACGGGGGAAGGAAGCCCCAGCATTTT	CASSQDGGRKPQHF
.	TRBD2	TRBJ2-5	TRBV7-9	TGTGCCAGCAGCGTCAGCGGGGCCCAAGAGACCCAGTACTTC	CASSVSGAQETQYF
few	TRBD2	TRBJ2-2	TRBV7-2	TGTGCCAGCAGCTTAGTTCTAGCGGGGCCCACCGGGGAGCTGTTTTTT	CASSLVLAGPTGELFF
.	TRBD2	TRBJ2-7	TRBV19	TGTGCCAGTAGCGGGGGGGCCTTGTCCACCGAGCAGTACTTC	CASSGGALSTEQYF
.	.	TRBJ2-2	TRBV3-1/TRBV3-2	TGTGCCAGCACCCACAGCAGGGACACCGGGGAGCTGTTTTTT	CASTHSRDTGELFF
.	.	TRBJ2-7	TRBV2	TGTGCCAGCAGCGCAGGGGGAGGCTACGAGCAGTACTTC	CASSAGGGYEQYF
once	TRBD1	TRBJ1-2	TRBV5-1	TGCGCCAGCAGCACTGGGCCGGGACAGCACCTCTCTAACTATGGCTACACCTTC	CASSTGPGQHLSNYGYTF